This T cell receptor (beta chain) was sequenced in a study of vaccination and CD4 T cells after COVID-19. Whole-study context: Convalescent donors were composed of six males and four females, of whom two were Hispanic. As a positive control, some control cultures were given a CEFX pool, while others were given an HIV-1 Nef pool or no peptide. Each participant was administered two doses of a vaccine, which was either BNT162b2 or mRNA-1273.

Treatment of the sample: approximately nine-day PBMC culture with coronavirus spike peptide pools or control peptides (ViraFEST assay). Those CD4+ T cells from the unexposed donor predate the COVID-19 pandemic (2011-2018). Where cell yield allowed, unexposed-donor CD4+ T cells were probed with SARS-CoV-2 S/N and four cold-coronavirus spikes. Points on this clonotype: The antigen remains unidentified.

Sequencing of DNA taken from cultured CD4+ T cells relied on the Oncomine TCR Beta short-read assay. Genomic DNA was taken out of cultured CD4+ T cells by extraction. TCRdb reanalysed the PCR reads using MiXCR and keeps one entry per CDR3 protein. The table lists roughly 9,100 distinct CDR3 sequences, approximately 45% of them singletons. The source of this sequence is a human donor in good health. Sequenced input: CD4+ T cells from blood, cultured in vitro.

The CDR3 loop is CSAYSGLARHTDTQYF. The CDR3 region has the DNA TGCAGTGCTTATTCAGGGCTAGCGCGACACACAGATACGCAGTATTTT. The rearrangement links TRBV20-1 to TRBJ2-3, with a tentative D call TRBD2 (6 bases). The V gene's germline CDR1 is DFQATT and CDR2 SNEGSKA (reference sequence). The V and J ends lost 5 bases and 2 bases respectively, with 20 bases between them. This CDR3 is 16 amino acids long.